One sample yielded the 27 T cell receptor beta chains listed below, sequenced in a study of blood T cells in healthy people across ages (dated by TCRdb to about 2015). Library preparation employed 5' RACE. The instrument was an Illumina HiSeq 2500. A second PCR of roughly 6 to 12 cycles was performed with a sample-barcoded 5' primer and a J-beta primer mix. TCRdb applied fastp at Q25 and MiXCR to the public reads, then kept only in-frame beta chains. CDR3 protein sequences are deduplicated, and each keeps its most common genes and DNA. In this sample the table shows under 2 million distinct CDR3 sequences, about 35% of which occur a single time. The ten top clones hold about 11% of the sample. Sample: blood. Receptors were obtained from a woman in her 30s in good health.

V is TRBV29-1 and J is TRBJ1-5; D perhaps matches TRBD1 (6 bases). The V gene's germline CDR1 is SQVTM and CDR2 ANQGSEA. V was cut by 5 bases and J by 7 bases, with 15 bases left in between. The CDR3 has 13 residues. Written as DNA, the CDR3 is TGCAGCGTTCAAGGGGGGTCGGAACAGCCCCAGCATTTT. Translating gives CSVQGGSEQPQHF.

Details on this clonotype: As the CDR3 is not closed by the conserved phenylalanine or tryptophan, this likely results from a read error. V is TRBV9 and J is TRBJ2-5; 12 bases fit TRBD2. The V segment lost 0 bases and the J segment 3 bases; nucleotides outside the gene matches: 3. The germline gives CDR1 SGDLS, CDR2 YYNGEE. The CDR3 extends over 16 amino acids. CDR3 amino acids: CASSVASGGAKETQYS. The CDR3 DNA sequence: TGTGCCAGCAGCGTAGCTAGCGGGGGGGCTAAAGAGACCCAGTACTCC.

This sequence joins TRBV7-9 and TRBJ1-3; TRBD1 is a possible D gene (5 bases). CDR3 size: 15 residues. With 5 bases removed from V and 4 bases from J, the gap between germline ends came to 15 bases. Germline V gene lookup returns CDR1 SEHNR and CDR2 FQNEAQ (reference sequence). The CDR3 DNA sequence: TGTGCCAGCAGCGGACCCCTACGGGGCGGAAACACCATATATTTT. Its translation is CASSGPLRGGNTIYF. Looking up the rest from reference TRBV7-9 and TRBJ1-3 gives the full variable domain: DTGVSQNPRHKITKRGQNVTFRCDPISEHNRLYWYRQTLGQGPEFLTYFQNEAQLEKSRLLSDRFSAERPKGSFSTLEIQRTEQGDSAMYLCASSGPLRGGNTIYFGEGSWLTVV.

V is TRBV20-1 and J is TRBJ2-1; D possibly corresponds to TRBD1 (5 bases). V lost 3 bases, J lost 13 bases, and 13 bases lay in between. Germline V gene sequence: CDR1 DFQATT, CDR2 SNEGSKA (reference sequence). The CDR3 covers 11 residues. The CDR3 region has the DNA TGCAGTGCTAGTGGGGCGGCCTACCAGTTCTTC. It codes for CSASGAAYQFF.

The chain combines TRBV11-1 with TRBJ2-1, with D tentatively TRBD1 (7 bases). With 4 bases removed from V and 5 bases from J, the gap between germline ends came to 18 bases. CDR3 size: 16 residues. Germline values: CDR1 SGHAT, CDR2 FQDESV (reference sequence). The CDR3 nucleotides read TGTGCCAGCAGCTCCCGTCGGGTCAGGGGGGACAATGAGCAGTTCTTC. It encodes CASSSRRVRGDNEQFF.

This chain uses TRBV7-8 with TRBJ2-5, with 14 bases that match TRBD2. The CDR3 length is 18 residues. Germline V gene data show CDR1 as SGHVS and CDR2 as FQNEAQ. The junction had 9 bases not matched to a gene; V was cut back by 6 bases and J by 0 bases. Here the CDR3 DNA reads TGTGCCAGCAGACATGGGACTAGCGGGAGCCGGTACCAAGAGACCCAGTACTTC. This translates into CASRHGTSGSRYQETQYF.

Points on this clonotype: Mismatch with germline at one junction end may stem from a read error. The CDR3 is CAVSESAIAGFETQYF. For the CDR3, the DNA is TGTGCCGTCAGTGAGTCCGCTATAGCGGGGTTTGAGACCCAGTACTTC. The chain couples TRBV10-3 to TRBJ2-5; the match to TRBD2 covers 8 bases. This CDR3 has 16 residues. Germline CDR1 reads ENHRY; CDR2 reads SYGVKD.

In its sample, this clonotype was seen many times. The rearrangement links TRBV7-2 to TRBJ2-7; D possibly corresponds to TRBD2 (6 bases). The germline V gene encodes CDR1 SGHTA and CDR2 FQGNSA. The CDR3 sequence is 15 residues long. Trimming cost V 5 bases and J 5 bases, with 19 bases left between them. The CDR3 DNA is TGTGCCAGCAGCCGCTCCGGGGCGGGATCGGACGAGCAGTACTTC. Its translation: CASSRSGAGSDEQYF.

This clonotype was seen only a few times. The chain uses TRBV5-1 and TRBJ2-6; TRBD1 is a possible D gene (5 bases). The CDR3 loop spans 15 amino acids. V was clipped by 2 bases and J by 4 bases, with 10 bases between them. Germline lookup yields CDR1 SGHRS and CDR2 YFSETQ. In DNA form, the CDR3 reads TGCGCCAGCAGCTTAGACAGTGGAGGGGCCAACGTCCTGACTTTC. Translating gives CASSLDSGGANVLTF.

The J gene is TRBJ1-1, the V gene TRBV29-1, with 7 nucleotides matching TRBD1. The CDR3 is 12 residues long. J was trimmed by 1 base and V by 7 bases; bases with no gene match: 3. CDR1 is SQVTM, CDR2 ANQGSEA, per germline. CDR3 loop: CSADRANTEAFF. The CDR3 DNA is TGCAGCGCCGACAGGGCGAACACTGAAGCTTTCTTT.

The V gene is TRBV12-3 or TRBV12-4, the J gene TRBJ1-2, with 9 bases aligning to TRBD1. V was pared by 5 bases and J by 4 bases, with 14 bases of the junction left unmatched. The CDR3 loop spans 17 amino acids. The CDR3 spells CASSAGTGTWGIYGYTF. DNA of the CDR3: TGTGCCAGCAGTGCCGGGACAGGGACTTGGGGAATCTATGGCTACACCTTC.

V gene TRBV30 combines with J gene TRBJ2-5; D unclear. The germline gives CDR1 GTSNPN, CDR2 SVGIG (reference sequence). With 2 bases removed from V and 3 bases from J, the gap between germline ends came to 13 bases. The CDR3 is 14 residues long. The CDR3 spells CAWSNYLTKETQYF. In nucleotides, the CDR3 is TGTGCCTGGAGTAACTACCTTACCAAAGAGACCCAGTACTTC. Combining the CDR3 with reference TRBV30 and TRBJ2-5 gives the whole variable domain SQTIHQWPATLVQPVGSPLSLECTVEGTSNPNLYWYRQAAGRGLQLLFYSVGIGQISSEVPQNLSASRPQDRQFILSSKKLLLSDSGFYLCAWSNYLTKETQYFGPGTRLLVL.

V is TRBV3-1 and J is TRBJ2-5; 7 nucleotides line up with TRBD1. The DNA matches TRBJ2-7 better at its end, which makes the J call doubtful. Germline CDR1 and CDR2: LGHDT and YNNKEL (reference sequence). The CDR3 totals 14 residues. In DNA, the CDR3 is TGTGCCAGCAGCCCGACAGGGAAGGGCTACGAGCAGTACTTC. Residues: CASSPTGKGYEQYF.

The chain joins TRBV29-1 to TRBJ2-2; 7 nucleotides align to TRBD2. Germline V gives CDR1 SQVTM, CDR2 ANQGSEA. Germline trimming cut 6 bases from V and 6 bases from J; bases unmatched to any gene: 4. This CDR3 has 12 amino acids. DNA for the CDR3: TGCAGCGTCCGCCGGGGGGCCGGGGAGCTGTTTTTT. Encoded protein: CSVRRGAGELFF.

In this sample, this clonotype turned up a few times. The chain uses TRBV7-9 and TRBJ2-1; 14 bases agree with TRBD2. CDR3 length: 17 amino acids. Per germline, CDR1 SEHNR and CDR2 FQNEAQ (reference sequence). V trimming: 5 bases; J trimming: 3 bases; junction bases outside the gene matches: 6. In DNA form, the CDR3 reads TGTGCCAGCAGCCCAAGGACTAGCGGGAGGATCTACAATGAGCAGTTCTTC. It is translated as CASSPRTSGRIYNEQFF. The full variable domain, its missing parts supplied by reference TRBV7-9 and TRBJ2-1, is DTGVSQNPRHKITKRGQNVTFRCDPISEHNRLYWYRQTLGQGPEFLTYFQNEAQLEKSRLLSDRFSAERPKGSFSTLEIQRTEQGDSAMYLCASSPRTSGRIYNEQFFGPGTRLTVL.

This chain joins TRBV10-3 and TRBJ2-2, with 7 bases identical to TRBD1. This CDR3 contains 16 residues. CDR1 and CDR2 (germline): ENHRY, SYGVKD. The trim removed 5 bases at V and 7 bases at J, leaving 13 bases unmatched. The CDR3 DNA follows: TGTGCCATCAGTTTCGACAGGGTGTCCCTCGGCGGGGAGCTGTTTTTT. Protein: CAISFDRVSLGGELFF.

The chain has TRBV4-1 and TRBJ2-7; 12 nucleotides agree with TRBD2. Trimming cost V 1 base and J 3 bases; bases outside gene matches: 10. The CDR3 extends over 18 amino acids. Germline CDR1 reads MGHRA; CDR2 reads YSYEKL. In DNA, the CDR3 is TGCGCCAGCAGCCAAGCCGGGATTCTAGCGGGAGGGGGCTACGAGCAGTACTTC. It specifies CASSQAGILAGGGYEQYF.

This clonotype was seen a few times. The genes are TRBV18 and TRBJ1-5; 12 nucleotides match TRBD1. The germline V gene encodes CDR1 KGHSH and CDR2 LQKENI. The junction had 4 bases not matched to a gene; V was cut back by 1 base and J by 6 bases. The CDR3 contains 16 residues. The DNA for the CDR3 is TGTGCCAGCTCACCACTCGGGACAGGGGGCTCTCAGCCCCAGCATTTT. This sequence encodes CASSPLGTGGSQPQHF. The full variable domain, rest sourced from reference TRBV18 and TRBJ1-5, is NAGVMQNPRHLVRRRGQEARLRCSPMKGHSHVYWYRQLPEEGLKFMVYLQKENIIDESGMPKERFSAEFPKEGPSILRIQQVVRGDSAAYFCASSPLGTGGSQPQHFGDGTRLSIL.

This clonotype was observed a handful of times. CDR3 coding DNA: TGTGCCAGCAGCCCTCGAAGGAGTGGAGAGACCCAGTACTTC. The encoded protein is CASSPRRSGETQYF. The chain recombines TRBV7-2 with TRBJ2-5; D not certain. V gave up 5 bases and J gave up 4 bases, with 14 bases separating them. Germline lookup yields CDR1 SGHTA and CDR2 FQGNSA. The CDR3 extends over 14 amino acids.

This clonotype was counted only a few times. This rearrangement joins TRBV27 to TRBJ2-3, with no clear D. Trimming stripped 2 bases from V and 4 bases from J, with 13 bases between. The germline V gene encodes CDR1 MNHEY and CDR2 SMNVEV (reference sequence). CDR3 length equals 15 residues. The CDR3 DNA follows: TGTGCCAGCAGTTTAGAATCGGGTATCCCAGATACGCAGTATTTT. It specifies CASSLESGIPDTQYF.

This chain uses TRBV10-3 with TRBJ2-3; no firm D call. V lost 5 bases and J lost 3, with 21 bases in between. The CDR3 runs 17 residues. The germline V gene encodes CDR1 ENHRY and CDR2 SYGVKD. The DNA for the CDR3 is TGTGCCATCAGTTCGTCCGGAAAGGGTGGGTCGACAGATACGCAGTATTTT. This translates into CAISSSGKGGSTDTQYF.

The chain couples TRBV18 to TRBJ1-1; D may be TRBD1 (5 bases). V was cut by 3 bases and J by 3 bases, with 14 bases left in between. Per the germline V gene, CDR1 is KGHSH and CDR2 is LQKENI. The CDR3 spans 15 residues. The CDR3 coding sequence is TGTGCCAGCTCACCCCAGATGGGGACGGACACTGAAGCTTTCTTT. It is translated as CASSPQMGTDTEAFF.

The chain recombines TRBV20-1 with TRBJ2-3; D not certain. Trimming took 6 bases from V and 2 from J, leaving 9 bases between them. From germline, CDR1 is DFQATT and CDR2 SNEGSKA (reference sequence). The CDR3 extends over 12 amino acids. The CDR3 sequence is CSADDLTDTQYF. The CDR3 region has the DNA TGCAGTGCCGACGACCTCACAGATACGCAGTATTTT.

This clonotype was recorded a few times. The J gene is TRBJ2-7, the V gene TRBV5-1; D is undetermined. The CDR3 totals 16 residues. Germline loops: CDR1 SGHRS, CDR2 YFSETQ. V was cut by 0 bases and J by 3 bases, with 16 bases left in between. This CDR3 reads CASSLGGMWTHYEQYF. CDR3 DNA: TGCGCCAGCAGCTTGGGCGGTATGTGGACCCACTACGAGCAGTACTTC.

This clonotype was counted only a few times. V gene TRBV27 combines with J gene TRBJ1-2; D possibly corresponds to TRBD1 (6 bases). Germline CDR1 MNHEY, CDR2 SMNVEV (reference sequence). The V gene lost 5 bases and the J gene lost 6 bases, with 22 bases spanning the gap. The CDR3 sequence is 16 residues long. The CDR3 nucleotides are TGTGCCAGCAGTCCCTCCCCGGGGGTCAGGGGTAATGGCTACACCTTC. Protein product: CASSPSPGVRGNGYTF.

This sequence joins TRBV6-5 and TRBJ2-2, with D possibly being TRBD1 (6 bases). Trimming removed 6 bases at V and 1 base at J, with 15 bases between. Germline CDR1 is MNHEY and CDR2 is SVGAGI. The CDR3 consists of 16 residues. CDR3 sequence (DNA): TGTGCCAGCAGCAGTACAGGGCGGAGGAACACCGGGGAGCTGTTTTTT. It is translated as CASSSTGRRNTGELFF.

The V and J genes are TRBV10-3 and TRBJ1-1; D perhaps matches TRBD1 (6 bases). This CDR3 is built from 13 residues. Per germline, CDR1 ENHRY and CDR2 SYGVKD. Trimming removed 9 bases from V and 3 bases from J, with 14 bases in between. Here the CDR3 reads CAIQGDGHTEAFF. The CDR3 coding sequence is TGTGCCATACAGGGTGATGGGCACACTGAAGCTTTCTTT.